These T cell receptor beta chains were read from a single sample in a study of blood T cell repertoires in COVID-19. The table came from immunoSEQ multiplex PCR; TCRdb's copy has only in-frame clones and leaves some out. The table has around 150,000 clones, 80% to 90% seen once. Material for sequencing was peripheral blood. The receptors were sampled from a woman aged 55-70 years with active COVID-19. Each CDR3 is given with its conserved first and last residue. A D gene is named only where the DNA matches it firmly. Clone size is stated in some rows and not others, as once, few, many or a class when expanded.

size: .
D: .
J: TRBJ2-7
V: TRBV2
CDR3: CASSYSYEQYF
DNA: TGTGCCAGCAGTTACAGCTACGAGCAGTACTTC

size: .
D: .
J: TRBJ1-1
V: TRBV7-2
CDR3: CASSLGQGGSFF
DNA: TGTGCCAGCAGCTTAGGTCAGGGAGGGTCTTTCTTT

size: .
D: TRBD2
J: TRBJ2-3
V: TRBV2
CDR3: CASNSGRDRTDTQYF
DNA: TGTGCCAGCAATAGCGGGAGGGATCGCACAGATACGCAGTATTTT

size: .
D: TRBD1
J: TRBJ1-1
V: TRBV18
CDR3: CASSPGQVNTEAFF
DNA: TGTGCCAGCTCACCGGGACAGGTGAACACTGAAGCTTTCTTT

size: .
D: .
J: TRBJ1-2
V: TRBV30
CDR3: CAWSVLKSYGYTF
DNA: TGTGCCTGGAGTGTACTGAAGAGCTATGGCTACACCTTC

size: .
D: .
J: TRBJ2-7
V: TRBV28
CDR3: CASRAGVPYEQYF
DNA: TGTGCCAGCAGAGCAGGGGTTCCCTACGAGCAGTACTTC

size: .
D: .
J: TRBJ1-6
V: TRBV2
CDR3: CASSQSPLHF
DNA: TGTGCCAGCAGTCAATCACCCCTCCACTTT

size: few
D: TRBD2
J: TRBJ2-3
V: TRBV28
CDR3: CASSLFSLADADTQYF
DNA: TGTGCCAGCAGTTTATTCAGTCTAGCGGACGCAGATACGCAGTATTTT

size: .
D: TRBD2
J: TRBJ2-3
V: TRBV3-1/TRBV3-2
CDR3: CASRAGTSNF
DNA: TGTGCCAGCAGGGCCGGGACTAGCAATTTT

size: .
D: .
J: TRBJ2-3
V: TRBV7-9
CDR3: CASSGGPYPHDDTQYF
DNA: TGTGCCAGCAGCGGAGGGCCCTATCCCCACGACGATACGCAGTATTTT

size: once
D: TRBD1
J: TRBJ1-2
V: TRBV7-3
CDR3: CASSLAPGQGDGYTF
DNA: TGTGCCAGCAGCTTAGCCCCGGGACAGGGGGACGGCTACACCTTC

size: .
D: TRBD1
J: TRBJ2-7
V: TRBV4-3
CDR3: CASSLTGTGGGEQYF
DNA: TGCGCCAGCAGCCTCACCGGGACAGGGGGTGGGGAGCAGTACTTC

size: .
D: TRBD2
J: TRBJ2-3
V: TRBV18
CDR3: CASSLGTSGTSDTQYF
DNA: TGTGCCAGCTCACTAGGGACTAGCGGGACTTCAGATACGCAGTATTTT

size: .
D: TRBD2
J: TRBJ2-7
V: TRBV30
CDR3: CAWDKWAGAREQYF
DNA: TGTGCCTGGGATAAATGGGCGGGAGCTCGGGAGCAGTACTTC

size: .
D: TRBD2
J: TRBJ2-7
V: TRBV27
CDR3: CASSLGQKLAGGSYEQYF
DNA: TGTGCCAGCAGTTTAGGGCAGAAACTAGCGGGAGGCTCCTACGAGCAGTACTTC

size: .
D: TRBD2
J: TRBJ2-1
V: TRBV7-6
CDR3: CASSFPGTSGTLLGYNEQFF
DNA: TGTGCCAGCAGCTTTCCCGGGACTAGCGGGACCCTACTCGGGTACAATGAGCAGTTCTTC

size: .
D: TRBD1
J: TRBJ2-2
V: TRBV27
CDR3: CASSSPGTGGRTGELFF
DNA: TGTGCCAGCAGTTCTCCCGGGACAGGGGGCCGGACCGGGGAGCTGTTTTTT

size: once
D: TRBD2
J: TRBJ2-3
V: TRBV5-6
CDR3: CASSLGSVAGGPSTDTQYF
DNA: TGTGCCAGCAGCTTGGGCTCGGTAGCGGGGGGCCCTAGCACAGATACGCAGTATTTT

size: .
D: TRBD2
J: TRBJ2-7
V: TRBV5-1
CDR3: CASSSKGPSGYEQYF
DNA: TGCGCCAGCAGCTCAAAGGGGCCTAGCGGCTACGAGCAGTACTTC

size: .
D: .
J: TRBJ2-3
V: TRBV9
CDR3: CASSAFTDTQYF
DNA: TGTGCCAGCAGCGCCTTCACAGATACGCAGTATTTT